The next 20 T cell receptor beta chains were all read from a single sample in a study of CD8+ T cells in alopecia areata. Extracted RNA was reverse transcribed, and the resulting cDNA served as sequencing template. Produced via immunoSEQ multiplex PCR; TCRdb's table is partial and in-frame only. This table has some 82,000 clones, about 53% appearing once. The sequencing input was NKG2D-high CD8+ T cells sorted from blood. These TCRs come from a human donor with alopecia areata.

CDR3 nucleotides: TGCAGCGTAAGGACTGGGACCTACGAGCAGTACTTC. This translates into CSVRTGTYEQYF. The V gene is TRBV29-1, the J gene TRBJ2-7; possible D gene TRBD2, 5 bases. The V gene lost 6 bases and the J gene lost 2 bases, with 11 bases spanning the gap. The CDR3 extends over 12 amino acids. CDR1 and CDR2 (germline): SQVTM, ANQGSEA.

The chain carries TRBV28 and TRBJ1-2; no firm D call. Germline V gene sequence: CDR1 MDHEN, CDR2 SYDVKM. This CDR3 comprises 12 residues. Trimming left V 1 base short and J 5 bases short, with 5 bases between. This CDR3 is CASSLSPYGYTF. The CDR3 DNA reads TGTGCCAGCAGTTTATCCCCATATGGCTACACCTTC.

The J gene is TRBJ2-5, the V gene TRBV11-2; D may be TRBD2 (7 bases). The CDR3 is made up of 15 amino acids. Deletions cut 1 base from V and 5 bases from J, with 14 bases between. Germline CDR1 and CDR2: SGHAT and FQNNGV. CDR3 sequence (DNA): TGTGCCAGCAGCTTAGGGGGGGGCGGCGGGGAGACCCAGTACTTC. It is translated as CASSLGGGGGETQYF.

J is TRBJ2-1 and V is TRBV2; 10 bases match TRBD2. The CDR3 has 16 amino acids. V shed 0 bases, J shed 5 bases, and the junction held 4 bases outside the gene matches. Per the germline V gene, CDR1 is SNHLY and CDR2 is FYNNEI. CDR3 sequence reads: CASSEAQREGNNEQFF. CDR3 coding DNA: TGTGCCAGCAGTGAAGCCCAGCGGGAGGGGAACAATGAGCAGTTCTTC.

This chain links TRBV2 with TRBJ2-5; unclear D gene. V lost 11 bases and J lost 1, with 8 bases in between. This CDR3 is 11 amino acids long. CDR1 is SNHLY, CDR2 FYNNEI, per germline. In DNA, the CDR3 is TGTGCCCTGACCGTCCAAGAGACCCAGTACTTC. Its translation is CALTVQETQYF.

The CDR3 loop is CASSLGGGGNEQFF. Written as DNA, the CDR3 is TGTGCCAGCAGCTTAGGGGGAGGGGGTAATGAGCAGTTCTTC. The chain uses TRBV7-8 and TRBJ2-1, with a tentative D call TRBD2 (7 bases). The germline V gene encodes CDR1 SGHVS and CDR2 FQNEAQ. This CDR3 is 14 amino acids long. V was shortened by 1 base and J by 7 bases, with 11 bases between the two germline ends.

This clone was counted a few times. The CDR3 sequence is CSVDGTGATDTQYF. The CDR3 nucleotides read TGCAGCGTTGACGGGACAGGGGCCACAGATACGCAGTATTTT. The chain links TRBV29-1 to TRBJ2-3, with 10 bases matching TRBD1. Trimming cost V 3 bases and J 2 bases; bases outside gene matches: 2. Germline V gene data show CDR1 as SQVTM and CDR2 as ANQGSEA. The CDR3 is 14 amino acids.

The gene calls are TRBV7-9 and TRBJ2-2; D is undetermined. Per the germline V gene, CDR1 is SEHNR and CDR2 is FQNEAQ (reference sequence). This CDR3 comprises 12 residues. V was shortened by 5 bases and J by 2 bases, with 3 bases between the two germline ends. The DNA of the CDR3 is TGTGCCAGCAGCCTCAACACCGGGGAGCTGTTTTTT. As protein: CASSLNTGELFF. Looking up the rest from reference TRBV7-9 and TRBJ2-2 gives the full variable domain: DTGVSQNPRHKITKRGQNVTFRCDPISEHNRLYWYRQTLGQGPEFLTYFQNEAQLEKSRLLSDRFSAERPKGSFSTLEIQRTEQGDSAMYLCASSLNTGELFFGEGSRLTVL.

V and J are TRBV7-9 and TRBJ2-2; no clear D. CDR3 length: 12 residues. Trimming took off 8 bases at V and 5 bases at J, with 9 bases between the two ends. CDR1 and CDR2 from the germline V gene are SEHNR and FQNEAQ (reference sequence). CDR3 amino acids: CASSLWTGELFF. CDR3 nucleotide sequence: TGTGCCAGCTCTCTTTGGACCGGGGAGCTGTTTTTT.

This chain joins TRBV27 and TRBJ2-3; tentative D call: TRBD2 (9 bases). CDR3 size: 16 residues. Germline CDR1 is MNHEY and CDR2 is SMNVEV (reference sequence). V lost 8 bases to trimming and J lost 5 bases, with 23 bases between them. The CDR3 reads CASGVAGDRGKDTQYF. The CDR3 DNA sequence: TGTGCCAGCGGAGTAGCGGGAGACAGGGGTAAAGATACGCAGTATTTT.

The rearrangement links TRBV27 to TRBJ2-5; D may be TRBD2 (6 bases). The CDR3 is 14 amino acids. V was cut by 5 bases and J by 5 bases, with 15 bases left in between. The germline gives CDR1 MNHEY, CDR2 SMNVEV (reference sequence). The CDR3 nucleotides read TGTGCCAGCAGTCTGGGACTTCTTGGGGAGACCCAGTACTTC. As protein: CASSLGLLGETQYF.

V and J are TRBV6-6 and TRBJ2-1; D remains unclear. The germline gives CDR1 MNHNY, CDR2 SVGAGI (reference sequence). The V and J ends lost 3 bases and 9 bases respectively, with 6 bases between them. The CDR3 runs to 11 residues. CDR3 sequence: CASSYGFEQFF. The CDR3, as DNA: TGTGCCAGCAGTTATGGGTTTGAGCAGTTCTTC.

The chain uses TRBV27 and TRBJ1-2, with 10 bases fitting TRBD1. Germline V gene lookup returns CDR1 MNHEY and CDR2 SMNVEV (reference sequence). V lost 6 bases and J lost 2; bases outside the gene matches: 0. CDR3 size: 13 residues. CDR3 in DNA: TGTGCCAGCAGGGACAGGGGGAACTATGGCTACACCTTC. Its protein is CASRDRGNYGYTF.

V usage is TRBV27 and J usage is TRBJ2-5; 11 bases align to TRBD1. This CDR3 spans 14 amino acids. Germline V gene sequence: CDR1 MNHEY, CDR2 SMNVEV (reference sequence). After removal of 5 bases from V and 6 bases from J, the junction contained 5 bases not matched to a gene. CDR3 region: CASSGQGAGKTQYF. For the CDR3, the DNA is TGTGCCAGCAGTGGACAGGGGGCGGGAAAGACCCAGTACTTC.

This sequence joins TRBV29-1 and TRBJ1-2; possible D gene TRBD1, 5 bases. The V end was cut by 7 bases, the J end by 4 bases, with 19 bases between. This CDR3 is built from 14 residues. From germline, CDR1 is SQVTM and CDR2 ANQGSEA. CDR3 in DNA: TGCAGCGCTGATGAGGTAGAGGGGACCTATGGCTACACCTTC. It is translated as CSADEVEGTYGYTF.

The chain uses TRBV7-9 and TRBJ2-7; D is ambiguous. The germline CDR1 and CDR2 sequences are SEHNR and FQNEAQ (reference sequence). V was pared by 5 bases and J by 4 bases, with 6 bases between. CDR3 length: 11 amino acids. The CDR3 DNA reads as TGTGCCAGCAGCGAGCTGTACGAGCAGTACTTC. The encoded protein is CASSELYEQYF.

This clone was seen only once. The genes are TRBV27 and TRBJ2-5; D call uncertain. The ends were cut back, 4 bases at V and 1 base at J, with 7 bases in the middle. CDR1 is MNHEY, CDR2 SMNVEV, per germline (reference sequence). The CDR3 totals 13 residues. CDR3 protein: CASSSWTQETQYF. The CDR3 coding sequence is TGTGCCAGCAGTTCCTGGACCCAAGAGACCCAGTACTTC.

CDR3 DNA: TGTGCCAGCAGCTTGGAGGTAGATACGCAGTATTTT. Its translation is CASSLEVDTQYF. The chain uses TRBV5-6 and TRBJ2-3; D remains unclear. V shed 0 bases and J shed 5 bases, with 4 bases lying between them. The CDR3 is made up of 12 amino acids. Germline V gene lookup returns CDR1 SGHDT and CDR2 YYEEEE.

This chain links TRBV29-1 with TRBJ2-5, with unresolved D. The CDR3 is 12 amino acids. V shed 3 bases and J shed 1 base, with 6 bases lying between them. Germline values: CDR1 SQVTM, CDR2 ANQGSEA. The CDR3 loop reads CSVEAVQETQYF. The CDR3 nucleotides read TGCAGCGTTGAGGCAGTCCAAGAGACCCAGTACTTC.

The rearrangement links TRBV7-9 to TRBJ2-1, with 9 bases identical to TRBD2. Germline loops: CDR1 SEHNR, CDR2 FQNEAQ (reference sequence). The CDR3 extends over 15 amino acids. With V trimmed by 7 bases and J by 6 bases, 10 bases remained unmatched. The CDR3 DNA reads as TGTGCCAGCAACTTCTACGCGGGGGGGCTCAATGAGCAGTTCTTC. This codes for CASNFYAGGLNEQFF.